This T cell receptor beta chain stems from a study of early T cells in non-severe SARS-CoV-2 infection. Study as a whole: Chains were unpaired, as sequencing was done on bulk RNA from unsorted whole blood. Study outcomes and limitations: The matching step, a VDJdb search, favored anti-spike CD8 responses and missed private and CD4 specificities.

As to this clonotype: Its antigen remains unidentified.

The CDR3 sequence is 13 residues long. The germline CDR1 and CDR2 sequences are MNHNS and SASEGT. The germline V and J ends were trimmed by 4 bases and 6 bases, with 12 bases remaining between them. Researchers tagged individual cDNA molecules with unique molecular identifiers. TCRdb used MiXCR to reprocess the 5' RACE reads, holding one entry per CDR3 protein. This table has around 76,000 distinct CDR3 sequences, more than 14% appearing once. Here the sequenced sample was whole blood, taken at baseline. The chain couples TRBV6-1 to TRBJ2-5; D might be TRBD1 (6 bases). The receptor comes from an adult who was a healthcare worker with PCR-confirmed SARS-CoV-2 infection or an uninfected control (not recorded which). CDR3 region: CASSVGQGQTQYF. CDR3 nucleotide sequence: TGTGCCAGCAGTGTAGGGCAGGGGCAGACCCAGTACTTC.